Presented here are 20 T cell receptor beta chains from one specimen sequenced in a study of a mutant IDH1 vaccine in newly diagnosed glioma. These receptors' targets are unknown. Time point given: week 35, safety follow-up. It was 300 ug of mutant IDH1 20-mer peptide that made up each vaccine dose, given with topical imiquimod. TCRdb's copy holds only in-frame clones and misses some; the assay was immunoSEQ multiplex PCR. The repertoire consists of roughly 50,000 clones, with 70% to 85% occurring once and the leading ten covering 6.7%. The source material was PBMCs, sampled from a glioma patient whose treatment included an IDH1 peptide vaccine. Receptor source: a man in his forties with glioma.

This chain uses TRBV10-3 with TRBJ1-1; D possibly corresponds to TRBD1 (6 bases). CDR3 size: 15 residues. V was pared by 2 bases and J by 4 bases, with 14 bases between. Germline V gives CDR1 ENHRY, CDR2 SYGVKD. The CDR3 loop reads CAISERGGASTEAFF. As DNA, the CDR3 is TGTGCCATCAGTGAGCGTGGGGGCGCGTCCACTGAAGCTTTCTTT.

V is TRBV4-1 and J is TRBJ2-7; D unresolved. The CDR3 totals 13 residues. Trimming removed 1 base at V and 3 bases at J, with 7 bases between. Per germline, CDR1 MGHRA and CDR2 YSYEKL. The DNA for the CDR3 is TGCGCCAGCAGCCAAGTGGTGGGCTACGAGCAGTACTTC. Encoded protein: CASSQVVGYEQYF.

V usage is TRBV6-5 and J usage is TRBJ2-7; no clear D gene. The germline V gene encodes CDR1 MNHEY and CDR2 SVGAGI. This CDR3 spans 13 amino acids. Trimming took off 6 bases at V and 6 bases at J, with 15 bases between the two ends. In DNA, the CDR3 is TGTGCCAGCAGCCCCTTGCCCTGGGGCGAGCAGTACTTC. This sequence encodes CASSPLPWGEQYF.

This chain joins TRBV6-5 and TRBJ2-7, with D perhaps matching TRBD2 (6 bases). This CDR3 contains 13 residues. Germline CDR1 MNHEY, CDR2 SVGAGI. V dropped 9 bases and J dropped 3 bases, with 15 bases sitting between them. DNA of the CDR3: TGTGCCAGTCGCCGGGACTCTAGCTACGAGCAGTACTTC. Protein sequence: CASRRDSSYEQYF.

In nucleotides, the CDR3 is TGTGCCACCAGCAGAGGACAGCTCTCTGGAAACACCATATATTTT. Translated: CATSRGQLSGNTIYF. V usage is TRBV15 and J usage is TRBJ1-3; D is perhaps TRBD1 (5 bases). Germline V gives CDR1 LNHNV, CDR2 YYDKDF (reference sequence). CDR3 length equals 15 residues. V gave up 1 base and J gave up 0 bases, with 7 bases separating them.

This clone was seen a single time. The V and J genes are TRBV30 and TRBJ1-5, with D possibly being TRBD1 (6 bases). The CDR3 is made up of 13 amino acids. V was cut by 4 bases and J by 7 bases, with 14 bases left in between. Germline CDR1 GTSNPN, CDR2 SVGIG (reference sequence). CDR3 in DNA: TGTGCCTGGACAAGGGGGGCGGGCCAGCCCCAGCATTTT. As protein: CAWTRGAGQPQHF.

The V gene is TRBV20-1, the J gene TRBJ2-5, with D perhaps matching TRBD1 (5 bases). V lost 6 bases, J lost 5 bases, and 10 bases lay in between. The CDR3 is 11 residues long. From germline, CDR1 is DFQATT and CDR2 SNEGSKA (reference sequence). CDR3 DNA sequence: TGCAGTGCCGGCAAGGGGGAGACCCAGTACTTC. Protein product: CSAGKGETQYF.

The chain links TRBV5-1 to TRBJ2-7, with D possibly TRBD2 on 6 matching bases. Trimming pared 0 bases from V and 7 bases from J, leaving 8 bases between. Looked up from germline, CDR1 is SGHRS and CDR2 is YFSETQ. The CDR3 runs to 12 residues. The CDR3 nucleotides read TGCGCCAGCAGCTTGGAAGGGAGGGAGCAGTACTTC. It yields the protein CASSLEGREQYF.

This chain uses TRBV19 with TRBJ1-3; D possibly corresponds to TRBD1 (6 bases). The CDR3 is 15 amino acids. Trimming shortened V by 6 bases and J by 0 bases, and 12 bases separated the two germline ends. CDR1 and CDR2 from the germline V gene are LNHDA and SQIVND (reference sequence). CDR3 bases: TGTGCCAGTAGAACAGGGCGAACCTCTGGAAACACCATATATTTT. It translates to CASRTGRTSGNTIYF.

The gene calls are TRBV7-8 and TRBJ2-1; 10 nucleotides align to TRBD2. The V segment lost 1 base and the J segment 1 base; nucleotides outside the gene matches: 4. CDR1 is SGHVS and CDR2 is FQNEAQ in the germline V gene. The CDR3 spans 17 residues. The DNA for the CDR3 is TGTGCCAGCAGCTTAGGTTCTAGCGGGGGATCCTACAATGAGCAGTTCTTC. Translation gives CASSLGSSGGSYNEQFF.

This CDR3 is CASSLGPTGELFF. CDR3 sequence (DNA): TGTGCCAGCAGCTTAGGACCCACCGGGGAGCTGTTTTTT. The V call is TRBV7-7, the J call TRBJ2-2, with D uncertain. Germline CDR1 reads SSHAT; CDR2 reads FNYEAQ (reference sequence). CDR3 length: 13 residues. The ends were cut back, 1 base at V and 4 bases at J, with 4 bases in the middle.

The rearrangement uses TRBV7-9 and TRBJ2-1, with a tentative D call TRBD1 (5 bases). V lost 2 bases, J lost 7 bases, and 15 bases lay in between. The CDR3 spans 15 residues. CDR1 is SEHNR and CDR2 is FQNEAQ in the germline V gene (reference sequence). The CDR3 bases are TGTGCCAGCAGCTTATCCCCAGGGTCATCTAATGAGCAGTTCTTC. Protein product: CASSLSPGSSNEQFF.

The chain combines TRBV13 with TRBJ1-2; tentatively, D is TRBD1 (5 bases). CDR3 length equals 16 residues. V lost 2 bases and J 3 bases, leaving 16 bases between the germline ends. Germline V CDR1 and CDR2: PRHDT, FYEKMQ (reference sequence). CDR3 DNA sequence: TGTGCCAGCAGCTTAACCCCGGGGCGGGGAGACTATGGCTACACCTTC. This translates into CASSLTPGRGDYGYTF.

The chain employs TRBV29-1 and TRBJ2-7; D call uncertain. The CDR3 contains 12 residues. Germline CDR1 is SQVTM and CDR2 is ANQGSEA. The germline V and J ends were trimmed by 4 bases and 0 bases, with 7 bases remaining between them. The CDR3 protein is CSVGHSSYEQYF. The CDR3 nucleotides are TGCAGCGTTGGGCACAGCTCCTACGAGCAGTACTTC.

This clone was seen a handful of times. The V gene is TRBV2, the J gene TRBJ1-3, with 7 bases lining up with TRBD1. CDR1 and CDR2 from the germline V gene are SNHLY and FYNNEI. The junction had 14 bases not matched to a gene; V was cut back by 6 bases and J by 0 bases. The CDR3 covers 18 residues. The CDR3 DNA is TGTGCCAGCAGCCCTGGTCCCGGGACAGTTAGCTCTGGAAACACCATATATTTT. This translates into CASSPGPGTVSSGNTIYF.

This chain joins TRBV30 and TRBJ2-5, with 12 bases matching TRBD2. From germline, CDR1 is GTSNPN and CDR2 SVGIG (reference sequence). The CDR3 is 14 amino acids. V was clipped by 3 bases and J by 7 bases; unmatched bases: 6. The CDR3 bases are TGTGCCTGGAGCCGGACTAGCGGGGAGGGGACCCAGTACTTC. Its translation: CAWSRTSGEGTQYF. The full variable domain, completed using reference TRBV30 and TRBJ2-5, is SQTIHQWPATLVQPVGSPLSLECTVEGTSNPNLYWYRQAAGRGLQLLFYSVGIGQISSEVPQNLSASRPQDRQFILSSKKLLLSDSGFYLCAWSRTSGEGTQYFGPGTRLLVL.

The J gene is TRBJ1-2, the V gene TRBV30; D might be TRBD1 (6 bases). The V gene's germline CDR1 is GTSNPN and CDR2 SVGIG (reference sequence). The CDR3 extends over 14 amino acids. Deletions cut 5 bases from V and 7 bases from J, with 20 bases between. CDR3 in amino acids: CAWERGQGLGGYTF. The DNA of the CDR3 is TGTGCCTGGGAGCGGGGGCAGGGCCTGGGTGGCTACACCTTC.

J is TRBJ1-2 and V is TRBV5-4, with D unclear. This CDR3 is 12 amino acids long. Trimming took 4 bases from V and 7 from J, leaving 11 bases between them. Per the germline V gene, CDR1 is SGHNT and CDR2 is YYREEE (reference sequence). The CDR3 DNA sequence: TGTGCCAGCAGCGGGGAGGGTTCTGGCTACACCTTC. Amino acids: CASSGEGSGYTF.

The chain combines TRBV6-1 with TRBJ2-3; TRBD1 aligns across 7 bases. J lost 1 base, V lost 8 bases, and 3 bases had no gene match. CDR3 length equals 13 residues. The V gene's germline CDR1 is MNHNS and CDR2 SASEGT. The CDR3 DNA reads TGTGCCAGCTTAACAGGGGGCACAGATACGCAGTATTTT. Translating it yields CASLTGGTDTQYF.

As concerns this clone: Other DNA sequences in the same sample also yield this CDR3. The V gene is TRBV9, the J gene TRBJ2-7, with 8 bases lining up with TRBD2. The germline CDR1 and CDR2 sequences are SGDLS and YYNGEE. The CDR3 contains 13 residues. The V and J ends lost 4 bases and 4 bases, in that order; junction bases with no gene match: 4. The CDR3 region has the DNA TGTGCCAGCAGCCCCGGGGGGGAGTACGAGCAGTACTTC. Its protein is CASSPGGEYEQYF.